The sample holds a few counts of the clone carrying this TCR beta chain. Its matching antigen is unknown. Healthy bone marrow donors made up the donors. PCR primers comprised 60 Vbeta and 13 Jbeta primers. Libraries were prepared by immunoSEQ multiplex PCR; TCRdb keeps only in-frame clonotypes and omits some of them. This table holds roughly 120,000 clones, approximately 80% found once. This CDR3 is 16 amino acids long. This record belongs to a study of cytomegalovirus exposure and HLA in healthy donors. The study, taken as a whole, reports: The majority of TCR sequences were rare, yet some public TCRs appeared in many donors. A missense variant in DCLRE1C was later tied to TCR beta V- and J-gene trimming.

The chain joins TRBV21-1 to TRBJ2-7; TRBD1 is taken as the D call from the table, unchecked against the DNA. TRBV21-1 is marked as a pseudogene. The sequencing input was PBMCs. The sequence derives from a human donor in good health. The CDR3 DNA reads TGTGCCAGCAGCGCTGGCAGGGCTAGTGGTACCTACGAGCAGTACTTC. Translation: CASSAGRASGTYEQYF.